This entry features one T cell receptor (beta chain) sequence. A read error may account for a junction end that differs from germline. The entry originates in a study of blood T cells in healthy people across ages. A second roughly 7 to 12 cycle PCR used barcoded and J-beta primers. MiXCR, applied by TCRdb to the 5' RACE reads, yields one record per CDR3 protein. Of approximately 1.5 million distinct CDR3 sequences listed, roughly 43% are singletons. Germline V lookup: CDR1 MDHEN, CDR2 SYDVKM. There are 16 residues in the CDR3. The J gene is TRBJ2-1, the V gene TRBV28; 9 bases are a match to TRBD2. The receptor was derived from a woman between 18 and 30 years old in good health. The sample consisted of blood. CDR3 protein: CDSSILAGFSYNEQFF. CDR3 coding DNA: TGTGACAGCAGTATCCTAGCGGGATTTTCCTACAATGAGCAGTTCTTC.